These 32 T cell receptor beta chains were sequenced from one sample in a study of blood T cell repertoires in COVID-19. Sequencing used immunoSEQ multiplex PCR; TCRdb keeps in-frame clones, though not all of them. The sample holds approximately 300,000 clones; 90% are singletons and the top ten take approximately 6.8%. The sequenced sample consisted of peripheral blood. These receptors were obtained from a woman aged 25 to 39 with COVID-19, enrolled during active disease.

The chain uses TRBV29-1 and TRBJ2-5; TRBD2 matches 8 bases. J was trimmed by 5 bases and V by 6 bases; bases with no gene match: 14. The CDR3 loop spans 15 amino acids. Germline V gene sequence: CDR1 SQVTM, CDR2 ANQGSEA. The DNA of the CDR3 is TGCAGCGTCGACCTGTTCGGGGGGGCTGAGGAGACCCAGTACTTC. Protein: CSVDLFGGAEETQYF.

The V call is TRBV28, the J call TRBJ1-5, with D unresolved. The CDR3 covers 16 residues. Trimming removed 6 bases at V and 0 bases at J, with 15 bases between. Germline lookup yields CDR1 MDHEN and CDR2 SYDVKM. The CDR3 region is CASSLPPRYSNQPQHF. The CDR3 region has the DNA TGTGCCAGCAGCCTCCCCCCGCGTTATAGCAATCAGCCCCAGCATTTT.

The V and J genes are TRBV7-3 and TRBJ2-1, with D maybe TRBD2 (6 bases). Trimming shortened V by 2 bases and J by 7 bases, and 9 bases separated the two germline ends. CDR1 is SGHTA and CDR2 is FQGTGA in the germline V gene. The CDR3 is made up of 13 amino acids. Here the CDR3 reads CASSLGGANEQFF. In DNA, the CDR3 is TGTGCCAGCAGCTTAGGAGGGGCAAATGAGCAGTTCTTC.

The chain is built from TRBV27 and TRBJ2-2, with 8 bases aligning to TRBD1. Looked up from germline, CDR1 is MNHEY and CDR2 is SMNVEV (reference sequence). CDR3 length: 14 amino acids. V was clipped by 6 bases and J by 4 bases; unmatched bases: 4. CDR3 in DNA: TGTGCCAGCAGCCGGACAGGGAGCACCGGGGAGCTGTTTTTT. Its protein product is CASSRTGSTGELFF.

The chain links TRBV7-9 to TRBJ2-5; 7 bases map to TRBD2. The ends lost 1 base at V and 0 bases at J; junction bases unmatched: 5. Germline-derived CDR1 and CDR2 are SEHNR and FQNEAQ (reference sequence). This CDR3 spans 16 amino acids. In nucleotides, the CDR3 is TGTGCCAGCAGCTTAGGGCGGCGGGGGTACCAAGAGACCCAGTACTTC. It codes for CASSLGRRGYQETQYF.

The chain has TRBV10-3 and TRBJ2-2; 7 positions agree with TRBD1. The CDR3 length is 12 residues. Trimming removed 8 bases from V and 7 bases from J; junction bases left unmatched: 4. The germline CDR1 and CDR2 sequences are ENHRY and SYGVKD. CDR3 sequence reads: CAIGQVDGELFF. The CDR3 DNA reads TGTGCCATCGGACAGGTTGACGGGGAGCTGTTTTTT.

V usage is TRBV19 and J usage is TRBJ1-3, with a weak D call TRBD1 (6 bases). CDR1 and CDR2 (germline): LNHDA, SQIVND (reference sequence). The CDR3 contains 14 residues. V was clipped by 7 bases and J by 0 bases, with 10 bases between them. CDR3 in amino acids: CASKDRPSGNTIYF. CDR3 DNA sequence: TGTGCCAGTAAGGACAGACCCTCTGGAAACACCATATATTTT.

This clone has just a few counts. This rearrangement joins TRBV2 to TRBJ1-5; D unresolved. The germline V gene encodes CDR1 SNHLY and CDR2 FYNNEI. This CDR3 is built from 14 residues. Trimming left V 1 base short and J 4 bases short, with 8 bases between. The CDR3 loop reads CASSEEPTNQPQHF. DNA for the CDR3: TGTGCCAGCAGTGAAGAACCGACTAATCAGCCCCAGCATTTT.

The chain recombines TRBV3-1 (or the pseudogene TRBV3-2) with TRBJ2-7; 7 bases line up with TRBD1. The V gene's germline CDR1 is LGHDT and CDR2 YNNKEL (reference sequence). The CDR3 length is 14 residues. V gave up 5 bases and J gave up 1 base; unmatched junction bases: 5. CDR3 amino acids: CASSTGVGSYEQYF. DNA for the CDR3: TGTGCCAGCAGCACAGGGGTTGGTTCCTACGAGCAGTACTTC.

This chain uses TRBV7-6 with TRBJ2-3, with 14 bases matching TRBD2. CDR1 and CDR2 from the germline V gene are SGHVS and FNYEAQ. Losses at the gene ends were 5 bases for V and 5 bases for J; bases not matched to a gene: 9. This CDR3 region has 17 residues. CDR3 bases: TGTGCCAGCAGCCCCCGACTAGCGGGAGGGCCTGTAGATACGCAGTATTTT. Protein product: CASSPRLAGGPVDTQYF.

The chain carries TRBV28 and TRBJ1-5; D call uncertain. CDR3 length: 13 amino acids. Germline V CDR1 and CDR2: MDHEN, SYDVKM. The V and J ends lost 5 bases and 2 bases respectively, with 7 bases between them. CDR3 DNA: TGTGCCAGCAGTCGTCTAGGCAATCAGCCCCAGCATTTT. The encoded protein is CASSRLGNQPQHF.

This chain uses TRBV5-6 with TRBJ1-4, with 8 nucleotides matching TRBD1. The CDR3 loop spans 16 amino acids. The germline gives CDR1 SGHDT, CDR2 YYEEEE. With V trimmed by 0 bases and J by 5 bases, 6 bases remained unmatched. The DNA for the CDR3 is TGTGCCAGCAGCTTGGGAGACAGGGGCCAAAATGAAAAACTGTTTTTT. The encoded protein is CASSLGDRGQNEKLFF.

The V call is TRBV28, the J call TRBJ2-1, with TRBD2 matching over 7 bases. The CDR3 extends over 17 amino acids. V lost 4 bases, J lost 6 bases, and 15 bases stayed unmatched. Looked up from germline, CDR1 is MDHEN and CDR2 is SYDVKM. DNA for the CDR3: TGTGCCAGCAGTTCCATCTTTAGCGGGTTCGAGCGCAATGAGCAGTTCTTC. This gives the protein CASSSIFSGFERNEQFF. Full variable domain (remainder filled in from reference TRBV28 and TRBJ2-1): DVKVTQSSRYLVKRTGEKVFLECVQDMDHENMFWYRQDPGLGLRLIYFSYDVKMKEKGDIPEGYSVSREKKERFSLILESASTNQTSMYLCASSSIFSGFERNEQFFGPGTRLTVL.

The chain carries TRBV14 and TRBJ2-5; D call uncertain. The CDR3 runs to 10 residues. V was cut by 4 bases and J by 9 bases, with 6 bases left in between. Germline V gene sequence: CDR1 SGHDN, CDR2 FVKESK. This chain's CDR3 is CASSLQAQYF. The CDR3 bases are TGTGCCAGCAGCCTCCAGGCCCAGTACTTC.

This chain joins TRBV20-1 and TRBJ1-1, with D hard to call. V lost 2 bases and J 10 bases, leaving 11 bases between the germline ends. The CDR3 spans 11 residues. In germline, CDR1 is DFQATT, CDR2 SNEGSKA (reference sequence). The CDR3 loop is CSARPPLGAFF. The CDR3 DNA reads TGCAGTGCTAGACCACCTCTCGGAGCTTTCTTT.

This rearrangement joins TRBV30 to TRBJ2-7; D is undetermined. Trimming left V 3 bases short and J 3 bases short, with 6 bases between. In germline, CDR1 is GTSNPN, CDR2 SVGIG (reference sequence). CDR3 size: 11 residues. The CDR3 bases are TGTGCCTGGAGAAAGCACTACGAGCAGTACTTC. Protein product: CAWRKHYEQYF.

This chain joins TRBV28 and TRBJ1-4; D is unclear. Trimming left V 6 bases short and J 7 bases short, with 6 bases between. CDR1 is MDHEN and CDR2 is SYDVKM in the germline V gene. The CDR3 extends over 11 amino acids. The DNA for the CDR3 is TGTGCCAGCAGCCCCGGTGAAAAACTGTTTTTT. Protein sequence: CASSPGEKLFF.

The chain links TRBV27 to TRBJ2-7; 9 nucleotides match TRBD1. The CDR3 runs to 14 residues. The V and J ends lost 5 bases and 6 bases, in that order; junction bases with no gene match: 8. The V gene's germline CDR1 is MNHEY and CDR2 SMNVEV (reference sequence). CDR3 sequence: CASSSPGTGFEQYF. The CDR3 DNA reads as TGTGCCAGCAGTAGTCCCGGGACAGGGTTCGAGCAGTACTTC.

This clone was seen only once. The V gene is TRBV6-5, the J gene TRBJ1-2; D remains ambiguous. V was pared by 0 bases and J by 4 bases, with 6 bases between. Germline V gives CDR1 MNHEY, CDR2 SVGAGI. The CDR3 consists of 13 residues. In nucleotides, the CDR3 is TGTGCCAGCAGTTACTCCCAGGCCTATGGCTACACCTTC. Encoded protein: CASSYSQAYGYTF.

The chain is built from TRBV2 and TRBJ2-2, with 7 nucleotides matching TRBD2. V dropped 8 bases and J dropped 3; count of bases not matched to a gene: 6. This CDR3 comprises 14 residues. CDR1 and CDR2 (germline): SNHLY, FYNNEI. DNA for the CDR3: TGTGCCAGCGGGGGGGGTCTGGACACCGGGGAGCTGTTTTTT. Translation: CASGGGLDTGELFF.

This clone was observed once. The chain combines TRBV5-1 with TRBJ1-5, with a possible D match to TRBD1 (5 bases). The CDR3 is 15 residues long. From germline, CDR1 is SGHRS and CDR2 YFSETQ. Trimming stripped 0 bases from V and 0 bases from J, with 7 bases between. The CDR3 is CASSLDRTSNQPQHF. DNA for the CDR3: TGCGCCAGCAGCTTGGACAGGACTAGCAATCAGCCCCAGCATTTT.

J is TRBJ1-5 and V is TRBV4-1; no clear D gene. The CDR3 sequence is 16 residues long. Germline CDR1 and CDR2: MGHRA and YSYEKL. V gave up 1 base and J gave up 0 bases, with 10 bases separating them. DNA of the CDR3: TGCGCCAGCAGCCAAGGCCGGGGTTATAGCAATCAGCCCCAGCATTTT. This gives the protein CASSQGRGYSNQPQHF.

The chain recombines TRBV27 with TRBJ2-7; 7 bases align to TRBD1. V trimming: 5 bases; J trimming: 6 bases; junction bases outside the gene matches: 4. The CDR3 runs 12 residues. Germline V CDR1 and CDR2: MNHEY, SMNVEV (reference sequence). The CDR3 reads CASSLQGIEQYF. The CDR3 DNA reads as TGTGCCAGCAGTCTACAGGGGATCGAGCAGTACTTC.

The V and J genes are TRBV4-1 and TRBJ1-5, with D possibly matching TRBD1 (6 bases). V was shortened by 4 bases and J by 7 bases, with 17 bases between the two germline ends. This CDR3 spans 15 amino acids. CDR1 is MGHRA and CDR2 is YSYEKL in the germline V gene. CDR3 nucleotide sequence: TGCGCCAGCAGCCCCACCCGGGGGGCTGTGCAGCCCCAGCATTTT. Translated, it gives CASSPTRGAVQPQHF.

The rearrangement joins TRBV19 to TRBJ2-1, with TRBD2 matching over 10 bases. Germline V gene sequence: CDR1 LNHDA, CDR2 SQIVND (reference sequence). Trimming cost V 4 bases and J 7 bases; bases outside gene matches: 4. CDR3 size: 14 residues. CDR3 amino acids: CASSNLAGANEQFF. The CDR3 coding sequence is TGTGCCAGTAGTAACCTAGCGGGAGCAAATGAGCAGTTCTTC. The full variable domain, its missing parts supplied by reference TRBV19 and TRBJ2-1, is DGGITQSPKYLFRKEGQNVTLSCEQNLNHDAMYWYRQDPGQGLRLIYYSQIVNDFQKGDIAEGYSVSREKKESFPLTVTSAQKNPTAFYLCASSNLAGANEQFFGPGTRLTVL.

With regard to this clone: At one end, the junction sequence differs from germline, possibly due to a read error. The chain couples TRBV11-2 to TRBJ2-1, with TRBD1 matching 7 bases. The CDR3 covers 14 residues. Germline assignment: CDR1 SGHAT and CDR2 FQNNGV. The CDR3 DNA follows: TGTGCCAGCAGCGTAGACAGGGCCCGGAATGAGCAGTTCTTC. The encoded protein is CASSVDRARNEQFF. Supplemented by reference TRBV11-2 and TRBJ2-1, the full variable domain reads EAGVAQSPRYKIIEKRQSVAFWCNPISGHATLYWYQQILGQGPKLLIQFQNNGVVDDSQLPKDRFSAERLKGVDSTLKIQPAKLEDSAVYLCASSVDRARNEQFFGPGTRLTVL.

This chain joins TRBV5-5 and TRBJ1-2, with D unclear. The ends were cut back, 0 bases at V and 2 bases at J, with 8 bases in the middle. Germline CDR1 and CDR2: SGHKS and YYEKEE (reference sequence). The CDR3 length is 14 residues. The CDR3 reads CASSLVGGNYGYTF. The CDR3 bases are TGTGCCAGCAGCTTGGTCGGCGGAAACTATGGCTACACCTTC.

The CDR3 coding sequence is TGTGCCATCAGTGAGTCGACGGGGGAGGTGCTGTTTTTT. As protein: CAISESTGEVLFF. The gene calls are TRBV10-3 and TRBJ1-4, with a possible D match to TRBD1 (5 bases). This CDR3 comprises 13 residues. Germline lookup yields CDR1 ENHRY and CDR2 SYGVKD. V was shortened by 0 bases and J by 14 bases, with 13 bases between the two germline ends.

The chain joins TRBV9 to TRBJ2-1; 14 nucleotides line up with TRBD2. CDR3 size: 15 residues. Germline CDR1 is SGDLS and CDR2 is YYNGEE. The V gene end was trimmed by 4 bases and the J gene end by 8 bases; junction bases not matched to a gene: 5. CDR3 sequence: CASSLRLAGGHEQFF. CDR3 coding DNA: TGTGCCAGCAGCCTTCGACTAGCGGGGGGGCATGAGCAGTTCTTC.

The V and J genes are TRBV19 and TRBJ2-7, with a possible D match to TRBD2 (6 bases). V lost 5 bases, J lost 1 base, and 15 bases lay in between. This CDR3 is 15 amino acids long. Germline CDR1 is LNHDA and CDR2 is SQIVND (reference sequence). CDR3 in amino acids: CASSFPERGSYEQYF. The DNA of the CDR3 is TGTGCCAGTAGTTTTCCGGAACGGGGGTCCTACGAGCAGTACTTC.

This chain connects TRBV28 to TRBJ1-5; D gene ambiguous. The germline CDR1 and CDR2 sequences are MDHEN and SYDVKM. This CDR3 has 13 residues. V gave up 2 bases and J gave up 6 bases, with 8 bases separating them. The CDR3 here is CASSLGRSQPQHF. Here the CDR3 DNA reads TGTGCCAGCAGTTTAGGGAGGAGTCAGCCCCAGCATTTT.

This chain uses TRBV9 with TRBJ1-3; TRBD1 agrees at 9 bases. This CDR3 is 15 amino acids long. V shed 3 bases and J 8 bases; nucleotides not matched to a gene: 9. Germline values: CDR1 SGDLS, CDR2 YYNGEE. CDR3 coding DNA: TGTGCCAGCAGCGGGATGGGGACAGGGTTTGACACCATATATTTT. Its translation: CASSGMGTGFDTIYF.